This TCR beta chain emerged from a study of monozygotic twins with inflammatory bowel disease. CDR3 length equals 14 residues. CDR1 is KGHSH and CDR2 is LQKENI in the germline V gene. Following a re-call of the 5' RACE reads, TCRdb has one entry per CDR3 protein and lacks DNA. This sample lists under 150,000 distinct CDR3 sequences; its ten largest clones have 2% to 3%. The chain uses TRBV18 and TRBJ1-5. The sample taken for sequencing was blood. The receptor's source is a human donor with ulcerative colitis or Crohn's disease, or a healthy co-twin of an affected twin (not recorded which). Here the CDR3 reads CASSPPTSNQPQHF.